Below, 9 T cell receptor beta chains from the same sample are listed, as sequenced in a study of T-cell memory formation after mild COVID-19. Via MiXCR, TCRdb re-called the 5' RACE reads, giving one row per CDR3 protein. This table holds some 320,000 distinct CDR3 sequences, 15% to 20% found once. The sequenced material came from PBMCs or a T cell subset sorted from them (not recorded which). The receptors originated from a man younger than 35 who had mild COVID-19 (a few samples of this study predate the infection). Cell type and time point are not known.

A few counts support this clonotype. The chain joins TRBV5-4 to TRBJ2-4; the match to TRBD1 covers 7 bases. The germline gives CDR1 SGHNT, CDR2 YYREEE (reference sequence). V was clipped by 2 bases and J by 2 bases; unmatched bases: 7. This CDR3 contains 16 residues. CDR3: CASSFGNRGSKNIQYF. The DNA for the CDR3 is TGTGCCAGCAGCTTCGGGAACAGGGGATCCAAAAACATTCAGTACTTC.

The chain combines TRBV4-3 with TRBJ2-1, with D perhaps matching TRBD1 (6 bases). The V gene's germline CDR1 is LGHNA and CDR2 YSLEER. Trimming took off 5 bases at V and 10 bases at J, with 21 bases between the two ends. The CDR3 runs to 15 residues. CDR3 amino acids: CASSWDNRPSKEQFF. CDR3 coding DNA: TGCGCCAGCAGCTGGGACAACCGTCCGTCCAAGGAGCAGTTCTTC.

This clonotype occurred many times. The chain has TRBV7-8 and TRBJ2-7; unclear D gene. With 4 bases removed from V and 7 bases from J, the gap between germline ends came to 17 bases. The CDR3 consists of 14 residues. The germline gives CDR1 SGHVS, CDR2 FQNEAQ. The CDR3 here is CASSSGVGQFEQYV. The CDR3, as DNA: TGTGCCAGCAGCTCGGGCGTAGGGCAATTTGAGCAGTACGTC.

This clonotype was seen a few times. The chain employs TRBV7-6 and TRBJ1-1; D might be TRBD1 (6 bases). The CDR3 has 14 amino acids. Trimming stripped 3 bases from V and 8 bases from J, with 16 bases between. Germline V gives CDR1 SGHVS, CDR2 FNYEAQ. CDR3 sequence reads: CASSLELGGYEAFF. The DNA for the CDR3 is TGTGCCAGCAGCTTGGAGCTAGGGGGTTACGAAGCTTTCTTT.

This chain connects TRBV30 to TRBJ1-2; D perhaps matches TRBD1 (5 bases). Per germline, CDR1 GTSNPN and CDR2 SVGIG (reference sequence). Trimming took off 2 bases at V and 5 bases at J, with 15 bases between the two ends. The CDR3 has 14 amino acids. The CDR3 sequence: CAWSKQGPGYGYTF. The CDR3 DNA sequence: TGTGCCTGGAGTAAGCAGGGACCAGGGTATGGCTACACCTTC.

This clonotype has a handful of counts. In nucleotides, the CDR3 is TGTGCCAGCAGTCCCGGGGGAGCCCAAGAGACCCAGTACTTC. Its translation is CASSPGGAQETQYF. V gene TRBV27 combines with J gene TRBJ2-5; weak D call: TRBD2 (6 bases). The CDR3 length is 14 residues. Trimming shortened V by 5 bases and J by 1 base, and 11 bases separated the two germline ends. Germline V gene lookup returns CDR1 MNHEY and CDR2 SMNVEV (reference sequence).

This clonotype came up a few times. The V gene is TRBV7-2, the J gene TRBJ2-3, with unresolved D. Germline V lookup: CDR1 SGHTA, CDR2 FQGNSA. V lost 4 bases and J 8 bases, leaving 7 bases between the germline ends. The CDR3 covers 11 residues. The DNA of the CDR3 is TGTGCCAGCAGCTCGTGGGTTACGCAGTATTTT. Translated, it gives CASSSWVTQYF.

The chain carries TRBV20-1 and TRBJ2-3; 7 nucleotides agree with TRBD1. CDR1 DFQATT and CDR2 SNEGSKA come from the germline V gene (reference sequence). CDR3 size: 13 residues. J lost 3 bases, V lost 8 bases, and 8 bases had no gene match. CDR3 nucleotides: TGCAGTAAAACAGGGGTAGGGACAGATACGCAGTATTTT. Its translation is CSKTGVGTDTQYF.

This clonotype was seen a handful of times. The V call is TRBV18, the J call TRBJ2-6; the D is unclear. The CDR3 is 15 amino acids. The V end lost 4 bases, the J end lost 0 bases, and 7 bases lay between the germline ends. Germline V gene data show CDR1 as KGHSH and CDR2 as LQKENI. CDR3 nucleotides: TGTGCCAGCTCACAGCCCCTCTCTGGGGCCAACGTCCTGACTTTC. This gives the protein CASSQPLSGANVLTF. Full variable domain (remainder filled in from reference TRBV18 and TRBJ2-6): NAGVMQNPRHLVRRRGQEARLRCSPMKGHSHVYWYRQLPEEGLKFMVYLQKENIIDESGMPKERFSAEFPKEGPSILRIQQVVRGDSAAYFCASSQPLSGANVLTFGAGSRLTVL.